This T cell receptor beta chain was observed in a study of CD8 T cells in Susac syndrome. Trimming took 3 bases from V and 6 from J; bases not matched to a gene: 6. Germline lookup yields CDR1 SQVTM and CDR2 ANQGSEA. The CDR3 consists of 13 residues. Study results and caveats: The number of individuals included in the study's TCR sequencing and HLA analysis was acknowledged as relatively small.

About this clonotype: The antigen remains undetermined.

The authors negatively isolated CD8+ and CD4+ T cells and FACS-enriched TEMRA cells. Random hexamers primed reverse transcription of about 0.45 to 1 ug RNA. TCRdb processed the immunoSEQ multiplex PCR reads anew with MiXCR; each CDR3 protein has one entry. The sample lists 250,000 to 350,000 distinct CDR3 sequences, 92% occurring once. This receptor was taken from a human donor with multiple sclerosis. Sample: CD4+ T cells from PBMCs. The genes are TRBV29-1 and TRBJ2-7; the match to TRBD2 covers 9 bases. The CDR3, as DNA: TGCAGCGTTGACTCCGCGGGAGGGGGCGAGCAGTACTTC. Protein product: CSVDSAGGGEQYF.